The 19 T cell receptor beta chains reported below all come from one sample, sequenced in a study of beta chain features in type 1 diabetes (dated by TCRdb to 2016 to 2019). The full study reports these points: Type 1 diabetes patients showed a moderate but significant shortening of TCRB CDR3 length in all four CD4+ subsets.

These receptors' antigens are unknown. The library was prepared using the immunoSEQ multiplex PCR assay. The High Capacity cDNA Reverse Transcription Kit was used to reverse transcribe all of the isolated RNA, meaning that expressed TCRB transcripts were what got sequenced. Not all clones reach the TCRdb copy of this immuneACCESS table, which keeps in-frame sequences only. Checked studies attribute under half of the gap to unresolved V genes and leave the rest unexplained. Counted in this sample were roughly 230,000 clones; roughly 10% of them appeared once. Approximately 0.017% of the sample belongs to the ten largest clones. The sample was naive CD4+ T cells from blood. The cell subset or site label, as the study defines it: true naive CD4+ T cells. Every receptor here comes from a man aged 30-40 years with type 1 diabetes.

The chain recombines TRBV11-2 with TRBJ2-5, with TRBD2 as a possible D gene (5 bases). The closer fit of TRBJ2-7 to the DNA end suggests the J call may be wrong. Germline V gene sequence: CDR1 SGHAT, CDR2 FQNNGV. The CDR3 is made up of 12 amino acids. CDR3 sequence: CASSWTGYEQYF. CDR3 bases: TGTGCCAGCAGCTGGACGGGGTACGAGCAGTACTTC.

The chain has TRBV10-3 and TRBJ2-7; 9 nucleotides line up with TRBD1. This CDR3 has 16 amino acids. J lost 5 bases, V lost 4 bases, and 12 bases had no gene match. Per germline, CDR1 ENHRY and CDR2 SYGVKD. In DNA form, the CDR3 reads TGTGCCATCAGTGCGTTCCTCCGGGACAGGGACAACGAGCAGTACTTC. Translation: CAISAFLRDRDNEQYF.

The chain uses TRBV4-3 and TRBJ2-2; 9 bases map to TRBD2. Germline V gene data show CDR1 as LGHNA and CDR2 as YSLEER. Trimming at V came to 5 bases and at J to 2 bases, leaving 9 bases not matched to a gene. This CDR3 has 17 residues. The CDR3, as DNA: TGCGCCAGCAGCAGAAGAGCGGGGGGATTCAACACCGGGGAGCTGTTTTTT. Translated, it gives CASSRRAGGFNTGELFF.

The chain joins TRBV6-8 to TRBJ1-5, with D unclear. Trimming stripped 11 bases from V and 14 bases from J, with 19 bases between. There are 11 residues in the CDR3. Per germline, CDR1 MNHGY and CDR2 SAAAGT. The chain's CDR3 is CAGQKYPAKHF. The CDR3 DNA sequence: TGTGCCGGTCAGAAGTACCCAGCGAAGCATTTT.

A few counts support this clone. The CDR3 DNA sequence: TGTGCCAGCAGCCGGGGACAGTCAGCTAACTATGGCTACACCTTC. Translated, it gives CASSRGQSANYGYTF. The rearrangement joins TRBV7-9 to TRBJ1-2, with TRBD1 matching over 7 bases. J gave up 0 bases and V 5 bases, and 6 bases lay outside the gene matches. The germline V gene has CDR1 SEHNR and CDR2 FQNEAQ (reference sequence). This CDR3 spans 15 amino acids. The full variable domain, its missing parts supplied by reference TRBV7-9 and TRBJ1-2, is DTGVSQNPRHKITKRGQNVTFRCDPISEHNRLYWYRQTLGQGPEFLTYFQNEAQLEKSRLLSDRFSAERPKGSFSTLEIQRTEQGDSAMYLCASSRGQSANYGYTFGSGTRLTVV.

V usage is TRBV5-1 and J usage is TRBJ2-5, with 12 bases lining up with TRBD2. Germline CDR1 SGHRS, CDR2 YFSETQ. This CDR3 is 17 amino acids long. Trimming removed 1 base from V and 0 bases from J; junction bases left unmatched: 4. As DNA, the CDR3 is TGCGCCAGCAGCTTGAGACTAGCGGGGGCCAACCAAGAGACCCAGTACTTC. Translated, it gives CASSLRLAGANQETQYF.

This clone was seen only a few times. The genes are TRBV11-2 and TRBJ2-7, with D possibly matching TRBD1 (6 bases). In germline, CDR1 is SGHAT, CDR2 FQNNGV. The CDR3 covers 16 residues. The V and J ends lost 0 bases and 6 bases respectively, with 18 bases between them. CDR3 in DNA: TGTGCCAGCAGCTTAGACTCCGGGACACTCGGTCCCGAGCAGTACTTC. Its translation: CASSLDSGTLGPEQYF.

There are a few counts of this clone. This sequence joins TRBV5-1 and TRBJ2-1; perhaps TRBD2 as D (5 bases). Trimming cost V 6 bases and J 2 bases, with 15 bases left between them. This CDR3 spans 15 amino acids. Germline V gene lookup returns CDR1 SGHRS and CDR2 YFSETQ. CDR3 protein: CASTFLGVTYNEQFF. The CDR3, as DNA: TGCGCCAGCACCTTTCTCGGGGTTACCTACAATGAGCAGTTCTTC.

This clone has a handful of counts. This chain uses TRBV7-2 with TRBJ2-7, with D maybe TRBD2 (6 bases). Between the trimmed V and J ends, which lost 5 bases and 2 bases, there was a span of 13 bases. This CDR3 is 14 amino acids long. CDR1 and CDR2 from the germline V gene are SGHTA and FQGNSA. CDR3 in amino acids: CASSLPAGPYEQYF. The CDR3 bases are TGTGCCAGCAGCCTACCGGCGGGGCCCTACGAGCAGTACTTC.

The chain uses TRBV7-8 and TRBJ2-2; TRBD1 matches 8 bases. CDR1 is SGHVS and CDR2 is FQNEAQ in the germline V gene. Losses at the gene ends were 5 bases for V and 6 bases for J; bases not matched to a gene: 8. There are 15 residues in the CDR3. The CDR3 loop reads CASSPDRGRAGELFF. In DNA form, the CDR3 reads TGTGCCAGCAGCCCCGACAGGGGCAGGGCCGGGGAGCTGTTTTTT. Based on the CDR3 plus reference TRBV7-8 and TRBJ2-2, the full variable domain is GAGVSQSPRYKVAKRGQDVALRCDPISGHVSLFWYQQALGQGPEFLTYFQNEAQLDKSGLPSDRFFAERPEGSVSTLKIQRTQQEDSAVYLCASSPDRGRAGELFFGEGSRLTVL.

This clone was observed a handful of times. The J gene is TRBJ2-2, the V gene TRBV6-1; 9 bases align to TRBD2. Trimming cost V 3 bases and J 3 bases; bases outside gene matches: 2. This CDR3 has 15 residues. Germline CDR1 MNHNS, CDR2 SASEGT. CDR3 protein: CASSDSGGDTGELFF. Here the CDR3 DNA reads TGTGCCAGCAGTGATAGCGGGGGCGACACCGGGGAGCTGTTTTTT.

This clone came up a few times. The chain combines TRBV29-1 with TRBJ1-2; 10 bases are a match to TRBD1. Losses at the gene ends were 1 base for V and 6 bases for J; bases not matched to a gene: 2. The CDR3 is 13 amino acids. The germline V gene has CDR1 SQVTM and CDR2 ANQGSEA. CDR3 sequence reads: CSVEAGTGDGYTF. The CDR3 DNA reads TGCAGCGTTGAAGCCGGGACAGGGGATGGCTACACCTTC. The full variable domain, in which reference TRBV29-1 and TRBJ1-2 provide the parts outside the CDR3, is SAVISQKPSRDICQRGTSLTIQCQVDSQVTMMFWYRQQPGQSLTLIATANQGSEATYESGFVIDKFPISRPNLTFSTLTVSNMSPEDSSIYLCSVEAGTGDGYTFGSGTRLTVV.

This clone has more than one count but fewer than ten. The rearrangement joins TRBV15 to TRBJ1-4, with TRBD1 matching over 7 bases. Per the germline V gene, CDR1 is LNHNV and CDR2 is YYDKDF (reference sequence). J gave up 7 bases and V 5 bases, and 7 bases lay outside the gene matches. CDR3 length: 14 residues. The CDR3 loop reads CATSSQGTAEKLFF. The CDR3 DNA sequence: TGTGCCACCAGCTCGCAGGGGACAGCTGAAAAACTGTTTTTT.

J is TRBJ1-3 and V is TRBV30, with 8 bases identical to TRBD1. The germline gives CDR1 GTSNPN, CDR2 SVGIG (reference sequence). The CDR3 totals 14 residues. Unmatched junction bases numbered 3, after V lost 2 bases and J lost 3 bases. CDR3 protein: CAWSQGAIGNTIYF. As DNA, the CDR3 is TGTGCCTGGAGTCAGGGGGCGATTGGAAACACCATATATTTT.

This clone was seen only a few times. V gene TRBV6-5 combines with J gene TRBJ1-2; maybe TRBD1 (6 bases). This CDR3 has 13 residues. The V end lost 10 bases, the J end lost 4 bases, and 16 bases lay between the germline ends. The germline V gene has CDR1 MNHEY and CDR2 SVGAGI. CDR3 DNA: TGTGCCACGTTTTCGGGGGGGGCCTATGGCTACACCTTC. This codes for CATFSGGAYGYTF.

This clone was picked up a small number of times. The rearrangement uses TRBV30 and TRBJ1-6, with no clear D. V was cut by 2 bases and J by 9 bases, with 14 bases left in between. Germline V gene sequence: CDR1 GTSNPN, CDR2 SVGIG (reference sequence). The CDR3 runs to 14 residues. The CDR3 sequence: CAWSTLVVVSPLHF. CDR3 DNA: TGTGCCTGGAGTACTCTTGTGGTGGTTTCACCCCTCCACTTT. The variable domain in full, with the rest retrieved from reference TRBV30 and TRBJ1-6, is SQTIHQWPATLVQPVGSPLSLECTVEGTSNPNLYWYRQAAGRGLQLLFYSVGIGQISSEVPQNLSASRPQDRQFILSSKKLLLSDSGFYLCAWSTLVVVSPLHFGNGTRLTVT.

The rearrangement links TRBV7-2 to TRBJ2-3; D call uncertain. The length of the CDR3 is 13 residues. The V end was cut by 2 bases, the J end by 0 bases, with 3 bases between. Germline V lookup: CDR1 SGHTA, CDR2 FQGNSA. CDR3 protein: CASSLYSTDTQYF. CDR3 DNA sequence: TGTGCCAGCAGCTTATATAGCACAGATACGCAGTATTTT. The full variable domain, with the rest looked up from reference TRBV7-2 and TRBJ2-3, is GAGVSQSPSNKVTEKGKDVELRCDPISGHTALYWYRQSLGQGLEFLIYFQGNSAPDKSGLPSDRFSAERTGGSVSTLTIQRTQQEDSAVYLCASSLYSTDTQYFGPGTRLTVL.

V and J are TRBV9 and TRBJ1-1, with a weak D call TRBD1 (5 bases). CDR3 length: 16 residues. V shed 3 bases and J shed 0 bases, with 15 bases lying between them. Per germline, CDR1 SGDLS and CDR2 YYNGEE. The CDR3 spells CASSGAEGTVNTEAFF. CDR3 DNA: TGTGCCAGCAGCGGAGCGGAGGGGACGGTGAACACTGAAGCTTTCTTT.

The V gene is TRBV7-3, the J gene TRBJ2-6; D is ambiguous. Germline CDR1 reads SGHTA; CDR2 reads FQGTGA. The CDR3 extends over 13 amino acids. The V end lost 5 bases, the J end lost 1 base, and 3 bases lay between the germline ends. This CDR3 is CASSPSGANVLTF. CDR3 in DNA: TGTGCCAGCAGCCCATCTGGGGCCAACGTCCTGACTTTC. The full variable domain, its missing parts supplied by reference TRBV7-3 and TRBJ2-6, is GAGVSQTPSNKVTEKGKYVELRCDPISGHTALYWYRQSLGQGPEFLIYFQGTGAADDSGLPNDRFFAVRPEGSVSTLKIQRTERGDSAVYLCASSPSGANVLTFGAGSRLTVL.